The 21 T cell receptor beta chains given below trace back to one sample, sequenced in a study of T cells in Graves' hyperthyroidism and ophthalmopathy. RNA transcripts provided the source from which TCR beta CDR3 regions were amplified. The TCR CDR3 was amplified in a first-round RT-PCR using the HTBI primer set. One entry per CDR3 protein results from TCRdb running MiXCR on the multiplex PCR reads. In the table there are around 420,000 distinct CDR3 sequences, less than 20% of which are singletons. The sequencing sample was made of blood. The receptors shown here come from a woman younger than 30 with Graves' hyperthyroidism.

The chain joins TRBV19 to TRBJ2-7; D possibly corresponds to TRBD1 (5 bases). V dropped 3 bases and J dropped 5 bases, with 17 bases sitting between them. There are 15 residues in the CDR3. Germline loops: CDR1 LNHDA, CDR2 SQIVND (reference sequence). This chain's CDR3 is CASSIGLGQGHEQYF. In DNA, the CDR3 is TGTGCCAGTAGTATCGGGCTCGGCCAGGGCCACGAGCAGTACTTC.

This clonotype was observed a handful of times. The rearrangement joins TRBV19 to TRBJ2-2, with D possibly being TRBD1 (5 bases). The germline V gene has CDR1 LNHDA and CDR2 SQIVND (reference sequence). The V and J ends lost 8 bases and 5 bases respectively, with 12 bases between them. The CDR3 is 13 amino acids. The CDR3 loop is CASRSRVTGELFF. The CDR3 nucleotides are TGTGCCAGTCGATCCAGGGTAACCGGGGAGCTGTTTTTT.

This clonotype occurred many times. The chain recombines TRBV7-2 with TRBJ2-7; tentatively, D is TRBD1 (6 bases). This CDR3 has 16 residues. The V end was cut by 5 bases, the J end by 4 bases, with 21 bases between. Germline V gene lookup returns CDR1 SGHTA and CDR2 FQGNSA. CDR3 loop: CASSPPLPRGGYEQYF. The CDR3 nucleotides are TGTGCCAGCAGCCCCCCCCTCCCCAGGGGTGGTTACGAGCAGTACTTC.

This clonotype was found a few times. V usage is TRBV20-1 and J usage is TRBJ2-5; D not resolved. The CDR3 spans 10 residues. Trimming stripped 6 bases from V and 4 bases from J, with 6 bases between. The germline CDR1 and CDR2 sequences are DFQATT and SNEGSKA (reference sequence). The CDR3 loop reads CSAGTETQYF. The CDR3 coding sequence is TGCAGTGCGGGAACAGAGACCCAGTACTTC.

For this clonotype: At one boundary the junction diverges from the germline segment, which might be a read error. V is TRBV7-7 and J is TRBJ2-7, with D possibly being TRBD1 (6 bases). The CDR3 sequence is 13 residues long. Germline V lookup: CDR1 SSHAT, CDR2 FNYEAQ (reference sequence). CDR3 DNA: TGTGCTAGCAGCTTAGCAGGGGATGGGGAGCAGTACTTC. Its translation is CASSLAGDGEQYF.

This clonotype came up many times. J is TRBJ2-2 and V is TRBV12-3 or TRBV12-4; 11 bases fit TRBD1. The CDR3 runs 16 residues. V dropped 6 bases and J dropped 4; count of bases not matched to a gene: 7. The CDR3, as DNA: TGTGCCAGCAGGGGGACCGGGACAGGGGGCACCGGGGAGCTGTTTTTT. Translation: CASRGTGTGGTGELFF.

This clonotype was counted only a few times. This may come from a read error, since a much larger clone is one base off. This rearrangement joins TRBV15 to TRBJ1-4; D might be TRBD1 (6 bases). In germline, CDR1 is LNHNV, CDR2 YYDKDF (reference sequence). The CDR3 has 16 amino acids. The CDR3 spells CATSRDRGTGNEKLLF. The DNA for the CDR3 is TGTGCCACCAGCAGAGATAGGGGGACCGGTAATGAAAAACTGCTTTTT.

This clonotype has ten or more counts. The V gene is TRBV11-2, the J gene TRBJ1-2; D gene uncertain. Trimming took off 1 base at V and 7 bases at J, with 16 bases between the two ends. The germline gives CDR1 SGHAT, CDR2 FQNNGV. The CDR3 runs 15 residues. The CDR3 nucleotides are TGTGCCAGCAGCTTAGGGGTCGTTACCTCAAGTGGCTACACCTTC. Protein: CASSLGVVTSSGYTF.

This clonotype was recorded at least ten times. V gene TRBV7-9 combines with J gene TRBJ2-2; TRBD1 matches at 11 bases. Trimming removed 2 bases from V and 2 bases from J; junction bases left unmatched: 1. There are 16 residues in the CDR3. In germline, CDR1 is SEHNR, CDR2 FQNEAQ (reference sequence). CDR3 in amino acids: CASSLRTGGNTGELFF. The DNA for the CDR3 is TGTGCCAGCAGCTTAAGGACAGGGGGCAACACCGGGGAGCTGTTTTTT.

Details on this clonotype: A much bigger clone sits one base away, suggesting this may be a read error. The rearrangement uses TRBV20-1 and TRBJ2-7; D tentatively reads TRBD1 or TRBD2 (6 bases each). The CDR3 loop spans 14 amino acids. Germline values: CDR1 DFQATT, CDR2 SNEGSKA (reference sequence). Trimming removed 6 bases from V and 7 bases from J, with 22 bases in between. The CDR3 DNA reads TGCAGTGCCTCTCCCTTCCGGGGGCATGAAGAGCAGTACTTC. It translates to CSASPFRGHEEQYF.

With respect to this clonotype: At one boundary the junction diverges from the germline segment, which might be a read error. V is TRBV11-2 and J is TRBJ2-2; D is perhaps TRBD1 (7 bases). Germline CDR1 reads SGHAT; CDR2 reads FQNNGV. The CDR3 spans 15 residues. The CDR3 nucleotides read TGTGCCGGCAGCTTACAGGGGAGGAATACCGGGGAGCTGTTTTTT. Translating gives CAGSLQGRNTGELFF.

This clonotype was detected many times. CDR3 loop: CSAQGQLDEQFF. The CDR3 DNA reads TGCAGTGCCCAAGGACAGTTGGATGAGCAGTTCTTC. The chain is built from TRBV20-1 and TRBJ2-1; D possibly corresponds to TRBD1 (6 bases). Trimming stripped 6 bases from V and 8 bases from J, with 14 bases between. There are 12 residues in the CDR3. Germline-derived CDR1 and CDR2 are DFQATT and SNEGSKA (reference sequence).

This clonotype has at least ten counts. The V call is TRBV3-1, the J call TRBJ1-2; 9 nucleotides match TRBD1. This CDR3 has 16 amino acids. V trimming: 0 bases; J trimming: 1 base; junction bases outside the gene matches: 3. Germline V lookup: CDR1 LGHDT, CDR2 YNNKEL (reference sequence). The CDR3 DNA follows: TGTGCCAGCAGCCAAGATCGGGGACAGGGTAACTATGGCTACACCTTC. Protein sequence: CASSQDRGQGNYGYTF.

About this clonotype itself: A much larger clone lies one base from this, so it may be a read error. CDR3 bases: TGTGTCAGCTCACCCAATCCAGGGAACACCGGGGAGCTGTTTTTT. The encoded protein is CVSSPNPGNTGELFF. The chain is built from TRBV18 and TRBJ2-2; unclear D gene. The CDR3 extends over 15 amino acids. Germline CDR1 is KGHSH and CDR2 is LQKENI.

The table lists this clonotype with many counts. CDR3 protein: CSAPSGYGYTF. The DNA of the CDR3 is TGCAGTGCCCCCTCCGGATATGGCTACACCTTC. The chain recombines TRBV20-1 with TRBJ1-2; the D is unclear. The CDR3 contains 11 residues. The V and J ends lost 6 bases and 5 bases respectively, with 10 bases between them. Germline assignment: CDR1 DFQATT and CDR2 SNEGSKA (reference sequence).

The sample holds a few counts of this clonotype. The rearrangement joins TRBV20-1 to TRBJ1-5; no firm D call. Germline CDR1 is DFQATT and CDR2 is SNEGSKA (reference sequence). The V gene lost 2 bases and the J gene lost 3 bases, with 14 bases spanning the gap. The CDR3 totals 15 residues. This chain's CDR3 is CSARHNKRSNQPQHF. Written as DNA, the CDR3 is TGCAGTGCTAGACACAACAAACGGTCCAATCAGCCCCAGCATTTT.

This clonotype was detected a few times. The J gene is TRBJ1-5, the V gene TRBV27, with D tentatively TRBD1 (5 bases). V lost 3 bases and J 5 bases, leaving 11 bases between the germline ends. The CDR3 runs to 14 residues. Germline V gene sequence: CDR1 MNHEY, CDR2 SMNVEV (reference sequence). CDR3 amino acids: CASSFTLGDQPQHF. For the CDR3, the DNA is TGTGCCAGCAGTTTTACGTTGGGGGATCAGCCCCAGCATTTT.

This clonotype was recorded a few times. The genes are TRBV6-2 or TRBV6-3 and TRBJ1-1, with D possibly TRBD1 on 6 matching bases. The CDR3 totals 15 residues. Looked up from germline, CDR1 is MNHEY and CDR2 is SVGEGT. Trimming removed 8 bases at V and 1 base at J, with 17 bases between. The CDR3 DNA sequence: TGTGCCAGCTACTACTTTGGACAGTCGAACACTGAAGCTTTCTTT. This codes for CASYYFGQSNTEAFF.

A few counts support this clonotype. The gene calls are TRBV29-1 and TRBJ2-1; maybe TRBD1 (6 bases). Germline V lookup: CDR1 SQVTM, CDR2 ANQGSEA. The CDR3 has 13 residues. V lost 6 bases and J lost 0, with 9 bases in between. The CDR3 reads CSVKGGSYNEQFF. The CDR3 DNA follows: TGCAGCGTCAAAGGGGGCTCCTACAATGAGCAGTTCTTC.

This clonotype showed up many times. The V gene is TRBV2, the J gene TRBJ2-5; a weak D match, TRBD2 (6 bases). Trimming pared 0 bases from V and 3 bases from J, leaving 8 bases between. The CDR3 runs to 14 residues. Germline V gene sequence: CDR1 SNHLY, CDR2 FYNNEI. The CDR3 loop is CASSEARGKETQYF. The CDR3 DNA reads as TGTGCCAGCAGTGAAGCGCGGGGCAAAGAGACCCAGTACTTC. Full variable domain (remainder filled in from reference TRBV2 and TRBJ2-5): EPEVTQTPSHQVTQMGQEVILRCVPISNHLYFYWYRQILGQKVEFLVSFYNNEISEKSEIFDDQFSVERPDGSNFTLKIRSTKLEDSAMYFCASSEARGKETQYFGPGTRLLVL.

This clonotype was detected ten times or more. The rearrangement links TRBV15 to TRBJ2-3; 11 bases line up with TRBD2. Looked up from germline, CDR1 is LNHNV and CDR2 is YYDKDF (reference sequence). The CDR3 loop spans 15 amino acids. J lost 2 bases, V lost 8 bases, and 6 bases had no gene match. The CDR3 loop is CATATSGSITDTQYF. Here the CDR3 DNA reads TGTGCCACCGCAACTAGCGGGAGTATCACAGATACGCAGTATTTT.